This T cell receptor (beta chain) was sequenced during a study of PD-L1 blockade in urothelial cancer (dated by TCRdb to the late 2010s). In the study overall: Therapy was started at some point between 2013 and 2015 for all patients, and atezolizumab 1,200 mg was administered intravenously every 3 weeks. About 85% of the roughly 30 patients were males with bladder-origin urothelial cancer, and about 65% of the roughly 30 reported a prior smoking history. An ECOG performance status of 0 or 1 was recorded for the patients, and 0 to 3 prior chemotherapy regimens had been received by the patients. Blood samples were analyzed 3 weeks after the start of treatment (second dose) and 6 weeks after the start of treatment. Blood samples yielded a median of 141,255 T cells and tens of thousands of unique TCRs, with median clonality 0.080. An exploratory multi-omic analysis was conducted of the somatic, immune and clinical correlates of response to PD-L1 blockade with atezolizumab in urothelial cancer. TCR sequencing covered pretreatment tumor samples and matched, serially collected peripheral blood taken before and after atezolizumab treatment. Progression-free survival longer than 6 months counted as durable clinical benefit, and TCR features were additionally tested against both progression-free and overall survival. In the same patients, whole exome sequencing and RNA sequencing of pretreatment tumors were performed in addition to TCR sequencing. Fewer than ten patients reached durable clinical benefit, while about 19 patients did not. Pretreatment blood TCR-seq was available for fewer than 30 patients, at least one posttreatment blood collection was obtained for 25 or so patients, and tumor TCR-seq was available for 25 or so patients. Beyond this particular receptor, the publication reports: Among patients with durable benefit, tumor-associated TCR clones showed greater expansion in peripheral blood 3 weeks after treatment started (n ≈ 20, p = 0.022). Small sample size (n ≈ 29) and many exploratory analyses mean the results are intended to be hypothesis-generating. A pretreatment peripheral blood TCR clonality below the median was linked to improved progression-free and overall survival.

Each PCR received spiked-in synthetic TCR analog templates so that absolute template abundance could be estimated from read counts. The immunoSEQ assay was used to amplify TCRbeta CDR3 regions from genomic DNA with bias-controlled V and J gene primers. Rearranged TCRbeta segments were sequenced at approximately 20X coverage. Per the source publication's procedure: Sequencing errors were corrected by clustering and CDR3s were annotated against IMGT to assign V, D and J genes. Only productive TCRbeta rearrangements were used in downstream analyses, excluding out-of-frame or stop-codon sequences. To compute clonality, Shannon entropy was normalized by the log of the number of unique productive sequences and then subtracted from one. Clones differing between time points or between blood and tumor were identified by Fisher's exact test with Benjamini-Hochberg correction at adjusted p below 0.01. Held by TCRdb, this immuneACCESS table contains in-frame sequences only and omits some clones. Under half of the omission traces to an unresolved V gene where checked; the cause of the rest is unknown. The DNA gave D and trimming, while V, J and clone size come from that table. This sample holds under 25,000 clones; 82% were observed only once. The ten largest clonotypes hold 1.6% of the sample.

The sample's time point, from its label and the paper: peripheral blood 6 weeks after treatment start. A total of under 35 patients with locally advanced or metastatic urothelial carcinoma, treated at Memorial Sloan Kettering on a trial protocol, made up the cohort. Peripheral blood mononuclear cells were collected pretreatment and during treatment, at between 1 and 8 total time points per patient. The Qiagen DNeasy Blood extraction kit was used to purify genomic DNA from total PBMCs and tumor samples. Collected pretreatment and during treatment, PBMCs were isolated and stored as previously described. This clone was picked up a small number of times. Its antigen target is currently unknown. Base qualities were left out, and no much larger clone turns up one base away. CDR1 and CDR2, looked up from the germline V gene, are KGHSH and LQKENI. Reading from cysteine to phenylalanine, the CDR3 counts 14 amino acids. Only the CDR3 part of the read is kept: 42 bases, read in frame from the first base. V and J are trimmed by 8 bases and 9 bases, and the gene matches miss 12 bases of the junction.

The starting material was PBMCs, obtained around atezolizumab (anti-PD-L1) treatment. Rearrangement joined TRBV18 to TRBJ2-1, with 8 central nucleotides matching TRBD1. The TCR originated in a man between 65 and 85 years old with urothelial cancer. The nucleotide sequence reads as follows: TGTGCCAGCCGAGAAACCCAGGGGGCAGGTGAGCAGTTCTTC. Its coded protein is CASRETQGAGEQFF.